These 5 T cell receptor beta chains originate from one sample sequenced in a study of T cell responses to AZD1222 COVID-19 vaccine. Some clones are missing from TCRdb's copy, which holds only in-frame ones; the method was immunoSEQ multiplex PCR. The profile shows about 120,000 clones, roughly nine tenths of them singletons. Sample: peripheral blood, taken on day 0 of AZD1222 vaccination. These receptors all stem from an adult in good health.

In nucleotides, the CDR3 is TGCGCCAGCAGCCAAGATTTCGGGGGGAGAGGCTTATTCTATGGCTACACCTTC. The encoded protein is CASSQDFGGRGLFYGYTF. The chain links TRBV4-3 to TRBJ1-2; tentatively, D is TRBD1 (5 bases). Looked up from germline, CDR1 is LGHNA and CDR2 is YSLEER. Trimming removed 0 bases from V and 4 bases from J, with 21 bases in between. CDR3 length: 18 residues.

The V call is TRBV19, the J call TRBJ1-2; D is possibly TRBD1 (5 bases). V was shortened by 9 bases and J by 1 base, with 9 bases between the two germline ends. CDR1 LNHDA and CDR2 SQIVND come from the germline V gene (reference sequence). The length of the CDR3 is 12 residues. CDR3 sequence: CASQGNNYGYTF. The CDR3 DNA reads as TGTGCCAGCCAGGGAAATAACTATGGCTACACCTTC.

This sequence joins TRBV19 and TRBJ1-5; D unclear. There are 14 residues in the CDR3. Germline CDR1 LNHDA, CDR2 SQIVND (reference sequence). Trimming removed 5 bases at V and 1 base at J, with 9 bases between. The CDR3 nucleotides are TGTGCCAGTAGTCTTGGGAGGAGCAATCAGCCCCAGCATTTT. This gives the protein CASSLGRSNQPQHF.

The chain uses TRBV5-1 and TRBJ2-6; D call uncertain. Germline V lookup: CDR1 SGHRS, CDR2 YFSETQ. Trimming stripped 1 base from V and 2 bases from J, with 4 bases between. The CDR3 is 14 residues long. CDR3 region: CASSLSAGANVLTF. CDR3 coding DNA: TGCGCCAGCAGCTTGAGTGCTGGGGCCAACGTCCTGACTTTC.

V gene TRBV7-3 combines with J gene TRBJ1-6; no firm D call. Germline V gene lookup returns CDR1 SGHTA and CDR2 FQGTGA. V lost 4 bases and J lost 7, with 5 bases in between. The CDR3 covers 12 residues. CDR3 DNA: TGTGCCAGCAGCTCTAACAATTCACCCCTCCACTTT. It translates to CASSSNNSPLHF.